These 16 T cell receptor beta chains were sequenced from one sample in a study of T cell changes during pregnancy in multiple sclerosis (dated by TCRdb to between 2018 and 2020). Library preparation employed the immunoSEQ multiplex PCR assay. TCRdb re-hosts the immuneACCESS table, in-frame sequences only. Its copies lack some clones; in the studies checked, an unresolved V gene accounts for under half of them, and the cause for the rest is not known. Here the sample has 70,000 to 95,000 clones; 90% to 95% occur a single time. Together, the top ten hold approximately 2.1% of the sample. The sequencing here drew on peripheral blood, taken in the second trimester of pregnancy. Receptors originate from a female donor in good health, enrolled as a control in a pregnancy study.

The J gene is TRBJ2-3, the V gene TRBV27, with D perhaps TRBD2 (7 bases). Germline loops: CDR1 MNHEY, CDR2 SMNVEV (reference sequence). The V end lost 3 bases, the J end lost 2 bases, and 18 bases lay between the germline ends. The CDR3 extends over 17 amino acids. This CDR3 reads CASSFLKGGGTTDTQYF. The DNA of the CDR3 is TGTGCCAGCAGTTTCCTCAAAGGGGGGGGAACCACAGATACGCAGTATTTT.

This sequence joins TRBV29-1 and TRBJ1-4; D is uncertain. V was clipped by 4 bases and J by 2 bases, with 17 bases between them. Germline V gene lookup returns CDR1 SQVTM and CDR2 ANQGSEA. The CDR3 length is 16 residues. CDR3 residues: CSVGGGQLGTNEKLFF. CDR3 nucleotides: TGCAGCGTTGGAGGAGGTCAGCTAGGGACTAATGAAAAACTGTTTTTT.

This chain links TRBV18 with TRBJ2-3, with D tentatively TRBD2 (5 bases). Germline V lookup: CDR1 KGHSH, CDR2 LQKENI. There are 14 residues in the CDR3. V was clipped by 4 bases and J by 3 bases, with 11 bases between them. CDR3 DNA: TGTGCCAGCTCACGAGTCGGCGGGACAGATACGCAGTATTTT. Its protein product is CASSRVGGTDTQYF.

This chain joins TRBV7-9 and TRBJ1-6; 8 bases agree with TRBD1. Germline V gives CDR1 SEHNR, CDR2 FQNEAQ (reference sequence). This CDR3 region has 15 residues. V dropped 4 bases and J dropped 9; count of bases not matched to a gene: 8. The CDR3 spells CASSYPGTGVSPLHF. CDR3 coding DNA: TGTGCCAGCAGCTACCCCGGGACAGGAGTTTCACCCCTCCACTTT.

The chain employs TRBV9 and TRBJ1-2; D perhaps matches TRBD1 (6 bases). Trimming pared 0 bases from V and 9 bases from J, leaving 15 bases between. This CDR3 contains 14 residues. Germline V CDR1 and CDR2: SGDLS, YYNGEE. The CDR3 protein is CASSVGGRLASYTF. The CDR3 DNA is TGTGCCAGCAGCGTAGGGGGGCGGTTGGCTAGCTACACCTTC.

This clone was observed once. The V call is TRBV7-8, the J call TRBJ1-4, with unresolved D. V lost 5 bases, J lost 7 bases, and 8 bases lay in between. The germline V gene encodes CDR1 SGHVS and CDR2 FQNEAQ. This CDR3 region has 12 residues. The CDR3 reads CASSPRSEKLFF. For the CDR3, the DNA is TGTGCCAGCAGCCCAAGGAGTGAAAAACTGTTTTTT.

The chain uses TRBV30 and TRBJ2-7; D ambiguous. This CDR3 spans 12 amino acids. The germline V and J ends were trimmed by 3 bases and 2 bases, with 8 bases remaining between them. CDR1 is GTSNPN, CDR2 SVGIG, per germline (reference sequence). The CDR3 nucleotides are TGTGCCTGGAGGGGCCTGGCCTACGAGCAGTACTTC. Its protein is CAWRGLAYEQYF.

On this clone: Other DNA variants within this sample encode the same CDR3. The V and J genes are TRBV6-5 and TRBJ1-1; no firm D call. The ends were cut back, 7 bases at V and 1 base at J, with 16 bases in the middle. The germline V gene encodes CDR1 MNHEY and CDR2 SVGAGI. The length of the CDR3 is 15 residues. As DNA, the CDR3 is TGTGCCAGCACCGGCCTTGGGCAGGCGAACACTGAAGCTTTCTTT. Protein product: CASTGLGQANTEAFF.

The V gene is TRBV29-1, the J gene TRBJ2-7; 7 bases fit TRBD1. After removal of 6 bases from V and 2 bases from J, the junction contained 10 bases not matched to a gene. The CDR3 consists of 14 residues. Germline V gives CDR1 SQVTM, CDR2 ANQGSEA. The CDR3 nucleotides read TGCAGCGTAGTCTCGGACAGGCGGGCCTACGAGCAGTACTTC. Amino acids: CSVVSDRRAYEQYF.

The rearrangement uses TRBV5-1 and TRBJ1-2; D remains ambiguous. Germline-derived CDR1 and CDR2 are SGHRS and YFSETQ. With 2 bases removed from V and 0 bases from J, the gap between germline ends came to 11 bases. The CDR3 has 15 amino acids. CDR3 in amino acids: CASSLTPGSNYGYTF. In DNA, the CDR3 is TGCGCCAGCAGCTTAACCCCGGGATCTAACTATGGCTACACCTTC.

The DNA of the CDR3 is TGTGCCAGCAGTTACGGACTAGCGGCGAATGAGCAGTTCTTC. Translation gives CASSYGLAANEQFF. The chain uses TRBV6-5 and TRBJ2-1, with TRBD2 matching 10 bases. There are 14 residues in the CDR3. Germline V gene sequence: CDR1 MNHEY, CDR2 SVGAGI. J was trimmed by 7 bases and V by 2 bases; bases with no gene match: 2.

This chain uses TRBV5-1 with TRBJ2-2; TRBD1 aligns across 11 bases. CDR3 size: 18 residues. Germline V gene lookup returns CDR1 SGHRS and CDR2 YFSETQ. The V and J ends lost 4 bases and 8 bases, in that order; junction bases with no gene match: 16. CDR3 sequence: CASSNRDRGTVLRGELFF. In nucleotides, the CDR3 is TGCGCCAGCAGCAACCGGGACAGGGGGACGGTGTTACGTGGGGAGCTGTTTTTT. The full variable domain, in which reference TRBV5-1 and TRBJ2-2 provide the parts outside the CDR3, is KAGVTQTPRYLIKTRGQQVTLSCSPISGHRSVSWYQQTPGQGLQFLFEYFSETQRNKGNFPGRFSGRQFSNSRSEMNVSTLELGDSALYLCASSNRDRGTVLRGELFFGEGSRLTVL.

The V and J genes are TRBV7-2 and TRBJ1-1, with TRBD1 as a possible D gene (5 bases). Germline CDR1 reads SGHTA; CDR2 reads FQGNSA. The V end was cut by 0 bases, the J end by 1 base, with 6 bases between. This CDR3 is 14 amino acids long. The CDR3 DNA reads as TGTGCCAGCAGCTTAGCGGGGCCGAACACTGAAGCTTTCTTT. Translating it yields CASSLAGPNTEAFF.

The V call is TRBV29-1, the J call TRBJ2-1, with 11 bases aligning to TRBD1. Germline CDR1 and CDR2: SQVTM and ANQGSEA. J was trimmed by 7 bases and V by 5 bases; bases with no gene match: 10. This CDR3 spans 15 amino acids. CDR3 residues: CSVSPGTGGYNEQFF. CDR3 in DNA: TGCAGCGTTTCTCCGGGGACAGGGGGTTATAATGAGCAGTTCTTC.

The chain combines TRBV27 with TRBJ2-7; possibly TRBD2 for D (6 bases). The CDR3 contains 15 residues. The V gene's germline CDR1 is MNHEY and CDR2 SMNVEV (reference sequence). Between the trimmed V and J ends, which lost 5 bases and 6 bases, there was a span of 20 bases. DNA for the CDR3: TGTGCCAGCAGTGCTCCATCGGGACTGGCCCCCGAGCAGTACTTC. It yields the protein CASSAPSGLAPEQYF.

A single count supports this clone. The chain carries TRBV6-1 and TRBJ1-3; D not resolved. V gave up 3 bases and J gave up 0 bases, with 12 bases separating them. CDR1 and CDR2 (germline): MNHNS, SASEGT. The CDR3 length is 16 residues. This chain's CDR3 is CASSDRPLSSGNTIYF. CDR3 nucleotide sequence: TGTGCCAGCAGTGACCGTCCGTTGAGCTCTGGAAACACCATATATTTT.